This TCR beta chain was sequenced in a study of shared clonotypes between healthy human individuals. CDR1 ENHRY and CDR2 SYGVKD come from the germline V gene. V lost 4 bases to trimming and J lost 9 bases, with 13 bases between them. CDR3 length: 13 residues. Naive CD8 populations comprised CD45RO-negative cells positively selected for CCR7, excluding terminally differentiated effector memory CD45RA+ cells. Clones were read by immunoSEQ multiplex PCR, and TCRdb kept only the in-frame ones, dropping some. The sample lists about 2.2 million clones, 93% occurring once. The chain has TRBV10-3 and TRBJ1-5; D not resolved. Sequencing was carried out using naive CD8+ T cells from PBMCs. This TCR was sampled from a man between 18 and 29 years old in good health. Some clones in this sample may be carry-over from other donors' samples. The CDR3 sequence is CAISAPGGGPQHF. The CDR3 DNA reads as TGTGCCATCAGTGCCCCCGGCGGAGGGCCCCAGCATTTT.